The entry below describes one T cell receptor (beta chain). Its antigen is not identified. Primers included in the PCR were 60 Vbeta and 13 Jbeta primers. This table comes from immunoSEQ multiplex PCR, and its TCRdb copy is limited to in-frame clones, with some not included. The table has about 160,000 clones, approximately 72% seen once. These data belong to a study of cytomegalovirus exposure and HLA in healthy donors. Study results and caveats: Most TCR beta V segments were productive about 90% or about 30% of the time in an earlier analysis. TCR beta sequences reportedly predicted most subjects' HLA-A and HLA-B alleles accurately. In a later analysis, TCR beta V- and J-gene trimming showed a link to a missense DCLRE1C variant.

V lost 8 bases to trimming and J lost 0 bases, with 11 bases between them. Germline V CDR1 and CDR2: MNHNS, SASEGT. The CDR3 is made up of 13 amino acids. The V call is TRBV6-1, the J call TRBJ2-7, with D uncertain. The TCR was taken from a man aged 18 to 35 in good health and CMV-seronegative. The sample consisted of PBMCs. The CDR3 loop reads CASRYALSYEQYF. CDR3 in DNA: TGTGCCAGCCGCTACGCTCTCTCCTACGAGCAGTACTTC.